The present TCR beta chain was sequenced within a study of blood T cell repertoires in COVID-19. Study context: The samples span acute and convalescent COVID-19 from the United States, Italy and Spain. Sample material is recorded as cDNA or gDNA derived from T cells, B-cell-depleted T cells, or PBMCs.

Original methodology: Amplifying reference gene primers gave estimates of nucleated cell counts. The protocol was immunoSEQ multiplex PCR, while the TCRdb copy is restricted to in-frame clones and leaves out a portion. Clone size and the V and J calls come from that table; the DNA yielded D and trimming. Of tens of thousands of clones in the sample, roughly 76% are singletons; the top ten hold approximately 15%. With V trimmed by 1 base and J by 4 bases, 5 bases remained unmatched. This CDR3 is built from 15 residues. CDR1 and CDR2 from the germline V gene are LNHDA and SQIVND (reference sequence). V gene TRBV19 combines with J gene TRBJ1-2; 8 nucleotides agree with TRBD1. Sequenced sample: peripheral blood. This TCR came from a woman of 80 years or more with active or convalescent COVID-19. CDR3: CASSIGDRGFYGYTF. The CDR3 nucleotides are TGTGCCAGTAGTATAGGTGACAGGGGATTCTATGGCTACACCTTC.